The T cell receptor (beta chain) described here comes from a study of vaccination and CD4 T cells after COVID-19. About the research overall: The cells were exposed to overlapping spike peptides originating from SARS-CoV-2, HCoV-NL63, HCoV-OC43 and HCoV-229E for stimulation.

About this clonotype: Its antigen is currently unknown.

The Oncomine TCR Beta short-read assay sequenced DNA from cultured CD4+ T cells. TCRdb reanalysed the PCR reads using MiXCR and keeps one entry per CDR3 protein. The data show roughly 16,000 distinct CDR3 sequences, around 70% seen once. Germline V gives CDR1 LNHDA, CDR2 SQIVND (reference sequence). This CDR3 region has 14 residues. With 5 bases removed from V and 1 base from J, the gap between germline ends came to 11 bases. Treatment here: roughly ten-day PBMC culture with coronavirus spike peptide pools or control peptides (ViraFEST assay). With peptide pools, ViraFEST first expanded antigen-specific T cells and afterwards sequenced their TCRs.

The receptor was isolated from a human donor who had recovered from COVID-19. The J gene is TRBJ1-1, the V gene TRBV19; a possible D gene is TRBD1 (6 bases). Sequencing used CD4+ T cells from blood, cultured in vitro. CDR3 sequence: CASSGGAGNTEAFF. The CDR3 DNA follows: TGTGCCAGTAGTGGGGGCGCCGGGAACACTGAAGCTTTCTTT. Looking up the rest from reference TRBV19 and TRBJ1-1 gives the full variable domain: DGGITQSPKYLFRKEGQNVTLSCEQNLNHDAMYWYRQDPGQGLRLIYYSQIVNDFQKGDIAEGYSVSREKKESFPLTVTSAQKNPTAFYLCASSGGAGNTEAFFGQGTRLTVV.